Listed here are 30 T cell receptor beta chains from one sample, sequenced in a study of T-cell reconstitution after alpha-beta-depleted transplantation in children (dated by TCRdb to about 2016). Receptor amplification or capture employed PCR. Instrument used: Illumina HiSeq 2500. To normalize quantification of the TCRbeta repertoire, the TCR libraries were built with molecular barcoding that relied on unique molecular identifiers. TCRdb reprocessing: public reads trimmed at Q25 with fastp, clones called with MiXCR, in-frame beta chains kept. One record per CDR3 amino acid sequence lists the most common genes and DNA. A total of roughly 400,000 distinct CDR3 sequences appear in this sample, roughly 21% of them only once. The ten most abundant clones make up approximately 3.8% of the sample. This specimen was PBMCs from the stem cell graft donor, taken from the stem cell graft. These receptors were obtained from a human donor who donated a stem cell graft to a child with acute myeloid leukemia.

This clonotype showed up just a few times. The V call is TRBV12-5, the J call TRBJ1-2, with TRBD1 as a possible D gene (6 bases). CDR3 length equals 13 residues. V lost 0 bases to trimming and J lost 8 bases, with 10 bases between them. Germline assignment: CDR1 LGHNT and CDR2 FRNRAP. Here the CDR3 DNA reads TGTGCTAGTGGTTTGGTACAGGGAGAAGGCTACACCTTC. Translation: CASGLVQGEGYTF.

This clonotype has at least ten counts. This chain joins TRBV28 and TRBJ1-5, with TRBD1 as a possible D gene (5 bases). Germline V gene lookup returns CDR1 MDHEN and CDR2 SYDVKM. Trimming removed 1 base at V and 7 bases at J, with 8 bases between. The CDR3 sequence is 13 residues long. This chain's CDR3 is CASSLSRQQPQHF. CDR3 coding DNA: TGTGCCAGCAGTTTATCGAGACAGCAGCCCCAGCATTTT. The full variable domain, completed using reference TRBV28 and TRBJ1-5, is DVKVTQSSRYLVKRTGEKVFLECVQDMDHENMFWYRQDPGLGLRLIYFSYDVKMKEKGDIPEGYSVSREKKERFSLILESASTNQTSMYLCASSLSRQQPQHFGDGTRLSIL.

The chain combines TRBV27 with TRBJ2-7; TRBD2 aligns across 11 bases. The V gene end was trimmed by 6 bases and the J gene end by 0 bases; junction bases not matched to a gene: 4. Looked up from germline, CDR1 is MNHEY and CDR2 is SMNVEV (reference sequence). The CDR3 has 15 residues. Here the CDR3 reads CASRVGLAASYEQYF. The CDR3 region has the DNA TGTGCCAGCAGGGTGGGACTAGCGGCCTCCTACGAGCAGTACTTC.

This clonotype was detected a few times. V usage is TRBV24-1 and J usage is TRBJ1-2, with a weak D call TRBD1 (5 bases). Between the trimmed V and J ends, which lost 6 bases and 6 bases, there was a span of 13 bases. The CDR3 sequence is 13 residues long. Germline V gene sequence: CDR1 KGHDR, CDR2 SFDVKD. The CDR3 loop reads CATSNSGRDGYTF. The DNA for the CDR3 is TGTGCCACCAGTAATTCGGGACGCGATGGCTACACCTTC.

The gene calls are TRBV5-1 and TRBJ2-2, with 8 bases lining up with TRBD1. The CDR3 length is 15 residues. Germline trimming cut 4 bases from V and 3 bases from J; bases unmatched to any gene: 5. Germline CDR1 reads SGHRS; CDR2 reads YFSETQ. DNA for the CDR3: TGCGCCAGCAGCAAGACAGGGGTCGACACCGGGGAGCTGTTTTTT. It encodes CASSKTGVDTGELFF.

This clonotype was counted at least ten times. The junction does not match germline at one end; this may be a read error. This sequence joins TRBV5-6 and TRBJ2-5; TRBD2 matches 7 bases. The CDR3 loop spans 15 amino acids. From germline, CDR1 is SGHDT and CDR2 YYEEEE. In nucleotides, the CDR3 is TGTGCCAGCAGCTTCGGACTAGGGAGGCAAGAGGCCCAGTACTTC. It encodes CASSFGLGRQEAQYF.

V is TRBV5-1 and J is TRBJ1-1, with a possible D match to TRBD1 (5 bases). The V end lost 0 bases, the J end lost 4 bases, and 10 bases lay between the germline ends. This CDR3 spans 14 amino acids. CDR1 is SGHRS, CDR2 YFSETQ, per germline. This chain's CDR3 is CASSLEGSRTEAFF. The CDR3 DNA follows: TGCGCCAGCAGCTTGGAGGGGTCGCGCACTGAAGCTTTCTTT.

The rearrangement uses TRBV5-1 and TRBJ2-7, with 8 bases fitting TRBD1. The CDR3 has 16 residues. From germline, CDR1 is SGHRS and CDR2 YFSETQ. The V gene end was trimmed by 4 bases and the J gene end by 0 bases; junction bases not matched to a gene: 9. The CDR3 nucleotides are TGCGCCAGCAGCACGGGACAGGCGATTAGCTCCTACGAGCAGTACTTC. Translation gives CASSTGQAISSYEQYF.

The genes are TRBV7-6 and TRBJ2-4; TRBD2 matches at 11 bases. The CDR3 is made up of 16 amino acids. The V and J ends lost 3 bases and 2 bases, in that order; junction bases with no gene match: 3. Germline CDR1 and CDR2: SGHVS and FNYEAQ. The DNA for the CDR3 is TGTGCCAGCAGCTTTCTAGCGGGAGGTCCCAAAAACATTCAGTACTTC. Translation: CASSFLAGGPKNIQYF.

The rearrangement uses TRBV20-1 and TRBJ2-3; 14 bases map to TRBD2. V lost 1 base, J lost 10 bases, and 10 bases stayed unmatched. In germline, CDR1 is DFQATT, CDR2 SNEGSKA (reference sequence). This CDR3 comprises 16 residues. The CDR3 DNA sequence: TGCAGTGCTAGAGGACTAGCGGGAGGGCCGAATCAGGCGCAGTATTTT. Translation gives CSARGLAGGPNQAQYF.

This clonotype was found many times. The CDR3 here is CASSTGNFETQYF. In DNA, the CDR3 is TGCGCCAGCAGCACCGGTAACTTTGAGACCCAGTACTTC. This sequence joins TRBV5-1 and TRBJ2-5; no clear D. The CDR3 runs 13 residues. From germline, CDR1 is SGHRS and CDR2 YFSETQ. Trimming left V 4 bases short and J 5 bases short, with 12 bases between.

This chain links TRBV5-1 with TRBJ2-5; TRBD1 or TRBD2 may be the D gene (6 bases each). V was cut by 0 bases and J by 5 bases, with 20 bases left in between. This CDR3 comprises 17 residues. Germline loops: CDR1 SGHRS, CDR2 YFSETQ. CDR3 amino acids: CASSLVPTGLGGETQYF. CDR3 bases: TGCGCCAGCAGCTTGGTCCCGACAGGCCTTGGGGGGGAGACCCAGTACTTC.

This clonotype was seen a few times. CDR3: CAWSSRTGWDQPQHF. The CDR3 DNA reads TGTGCCTGGAGTTCAAGGACAGGGTGGGATCAGCCCCAGCATTTT. The chain joins TRBV30 to TRBJ1-5; 8 nucleotides align to TRBD1. Trimming took 2 bases from V and 5 from J; bases not matched to a gene: 8. This CDR3 is 15 amino acids long. The germline V gene has CDR1 GTSNPN and CDR2 SVGIG (reference sequence).

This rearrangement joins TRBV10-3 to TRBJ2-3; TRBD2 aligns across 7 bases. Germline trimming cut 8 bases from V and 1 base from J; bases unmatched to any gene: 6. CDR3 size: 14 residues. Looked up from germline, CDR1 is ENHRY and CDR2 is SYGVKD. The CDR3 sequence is CAIDGGRGTDTQYF. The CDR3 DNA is TGTGCCATCGATGGCGGGAGAGGCACAGATACGCAGTATTTT.

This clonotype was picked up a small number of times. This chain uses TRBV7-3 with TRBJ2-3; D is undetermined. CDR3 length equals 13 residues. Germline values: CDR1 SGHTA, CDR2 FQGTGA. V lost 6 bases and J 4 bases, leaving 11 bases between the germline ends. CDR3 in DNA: TGTGCCAGCAGGGACCCCGGTGCAGATACGCAGTATTTT. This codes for CASRDPGADTQYF.

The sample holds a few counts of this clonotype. The CDR3 DNA is TGTGCCAGCAGTTTCCTGATCAGCGGCCCCTACGAGCAGTACTTC. This gives the protein CASSFLISGPYEQYF. The chain is built from TRBV12-3 or TRBV12-4 and TRBJ2-7, with a weak D call TRBD2 (5 bases). Between the trimmed V and J ends, which lost 3 bases and 2 bases, there was a span of 14 bases. The CDR3 spans 15 residues.

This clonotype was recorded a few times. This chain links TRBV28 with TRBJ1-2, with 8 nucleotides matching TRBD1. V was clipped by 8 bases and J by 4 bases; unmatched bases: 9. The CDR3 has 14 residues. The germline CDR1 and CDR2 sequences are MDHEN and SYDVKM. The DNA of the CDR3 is TGTGCCAGCCTCACCCTCGACAGGGGCTATGGCTACACCTTC. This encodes CASLTLDRGYGYTF.

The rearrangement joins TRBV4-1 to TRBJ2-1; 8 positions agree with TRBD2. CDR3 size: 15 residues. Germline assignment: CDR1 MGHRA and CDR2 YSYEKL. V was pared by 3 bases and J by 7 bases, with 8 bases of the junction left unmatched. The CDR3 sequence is CASSQSGGLQNEQFF. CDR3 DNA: TGCGCCAGCAGCCAGAGCGGGGGTTTACAGAATGAGCAGTTCTTC.

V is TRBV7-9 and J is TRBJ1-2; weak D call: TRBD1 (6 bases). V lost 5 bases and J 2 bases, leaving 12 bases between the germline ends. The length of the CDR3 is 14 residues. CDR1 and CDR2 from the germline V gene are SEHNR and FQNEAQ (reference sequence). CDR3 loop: CASSPSTGNYGYTF. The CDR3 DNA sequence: TGTGCCAGCAGCCCATCGACAGGAAACTATGGCTACACCTTC. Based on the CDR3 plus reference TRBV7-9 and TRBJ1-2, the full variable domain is DTGVSQNPRHKITKRGQNVTFRCDPISEHNRLYWYRQTLGQGPEFLTYFQNEAQLEKSRLLSDRFSAERPKGSFSTLEIQRTEQGDSAMYLCASSPSTGNYGYTFGSGTRLTVV.

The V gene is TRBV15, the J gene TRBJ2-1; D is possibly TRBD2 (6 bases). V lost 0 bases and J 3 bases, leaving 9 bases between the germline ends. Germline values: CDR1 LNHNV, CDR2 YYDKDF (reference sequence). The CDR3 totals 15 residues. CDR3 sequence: CATSRDGGLYNEQFF. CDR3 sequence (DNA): TGTGCCACCAGCAGAGATGGAGGGCTCTACAATGAGCAGTTCTTC.

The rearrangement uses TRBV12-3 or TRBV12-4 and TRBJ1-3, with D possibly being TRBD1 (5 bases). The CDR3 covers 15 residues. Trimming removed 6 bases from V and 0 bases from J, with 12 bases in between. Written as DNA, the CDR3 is TGTGCCAGCAGACTTCAGGGCATCTCTGGAAACACCATATATTTT. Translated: CASRLQGISGNTIYF.

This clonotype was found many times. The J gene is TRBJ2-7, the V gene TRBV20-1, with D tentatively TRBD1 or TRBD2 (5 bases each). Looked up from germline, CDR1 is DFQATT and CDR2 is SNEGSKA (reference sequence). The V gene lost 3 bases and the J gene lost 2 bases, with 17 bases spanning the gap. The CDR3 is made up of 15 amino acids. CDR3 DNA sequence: TGCAGTGCTAGGGGGTCCGGGACGCCGACCTACGAGCAGTACTTC. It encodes CSARGSGTPTYEQYF.

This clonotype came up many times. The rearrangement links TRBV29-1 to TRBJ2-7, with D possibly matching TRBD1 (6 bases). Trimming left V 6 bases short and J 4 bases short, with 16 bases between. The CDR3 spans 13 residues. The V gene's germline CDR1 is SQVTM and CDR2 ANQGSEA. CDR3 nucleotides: TGCAGCGTCTTGGGACAATTTGGGTACGAGCAGTACTTC. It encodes CSVLGQFGYEQYF.

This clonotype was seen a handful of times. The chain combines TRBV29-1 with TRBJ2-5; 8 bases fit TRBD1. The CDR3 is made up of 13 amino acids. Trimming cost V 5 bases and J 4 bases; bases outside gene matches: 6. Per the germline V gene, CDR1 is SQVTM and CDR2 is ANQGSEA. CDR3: CSVRHRGAETQYF. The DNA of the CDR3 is TGCAGCGTTAGACACAGGGGGGCAGAGACCCAGTACTTC.

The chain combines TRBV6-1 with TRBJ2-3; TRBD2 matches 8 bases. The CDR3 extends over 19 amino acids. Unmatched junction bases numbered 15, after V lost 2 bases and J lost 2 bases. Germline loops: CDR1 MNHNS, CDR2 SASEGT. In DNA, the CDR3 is TGTGCCAGCAGTGAACTGACAGCCGTAGCGGGGCCCCCCACAGATACGCAGTATTTT. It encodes CASSELTAVAGPPTDTQYF.

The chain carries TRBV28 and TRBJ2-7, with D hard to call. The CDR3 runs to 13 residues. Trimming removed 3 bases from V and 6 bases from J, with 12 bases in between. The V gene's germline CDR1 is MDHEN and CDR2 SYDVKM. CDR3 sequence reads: CASSFKSVREQYF. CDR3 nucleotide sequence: TGTGCCAGCAGTTTCAAATCGGTACGCGAGCAGTACTTC.

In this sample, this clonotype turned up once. CDR3 bases: TGTGCCACCCACGGACGTAACTCCTACGAGCAGTACTTC. This sequence encodes CATHGRNSYEQYF. The chain uses TRBV28 and TRBJ2-7; D remains ambiguous. CDR3 length: 13 residues. Germline V gene data show CDR1 as MDHEN and CDR2 as SYDVKM. Trimming cost V 10 bases and J 0 bases, with 13 bases left between them.

CDR3 bases: TGTGCCAGCAGTGGACGGACCCGTAATGAAAAACTGTTTTTT. This encodes CASSGRTRNEKLFF. The rearrangement uses TRBV12-3 or TRBV12-4 and TRBJ1-4, with D hard to call. CDR3 length: 14 residues. The V and J ends lost 5 bases and 4 bases respectively, with 11 bases between them.

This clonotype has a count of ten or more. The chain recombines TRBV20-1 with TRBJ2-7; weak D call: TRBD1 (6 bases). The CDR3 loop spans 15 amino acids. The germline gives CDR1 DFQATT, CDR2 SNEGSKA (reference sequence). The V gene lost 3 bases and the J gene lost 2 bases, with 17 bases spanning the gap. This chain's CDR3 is CSASRTGTPAYEQYF. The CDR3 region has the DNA TGCAGTGCTAGTCGTACCGGGACACCGGCCTACGAGCAGTACTTC.

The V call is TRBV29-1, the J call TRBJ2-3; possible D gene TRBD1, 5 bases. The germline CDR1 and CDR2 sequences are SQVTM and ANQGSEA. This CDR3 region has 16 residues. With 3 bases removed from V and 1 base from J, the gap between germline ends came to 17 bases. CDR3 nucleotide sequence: TGCAGCGTTGATAGAACCCGGCAGGGCGGCACAGATACGCAGTATTTT. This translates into CSVDRTRQGGTDTQYF.